Listed below are T cell receptor beta chains from one sample, sequenced in a study of vaccination effects on CD4 cells after COVID-19. No antigen is known for these receptors. TCRdb keeps only in-frame clones here, not all; method: immunoSEQ multiplex PCR. The sample lists tens of thousands of clones; more than 60% were seen once. The material was CD4+ T cells from PBMCs cultured with SARS-CoV-2 spike peptides, obtained before COVID-19 vaccination. The receptors were gathered from a human donor who received a COVID-19 vaccine. The CDR3 runs from the conserved cysteine through the conserved F or W.

v_call: TRBV18; j_call: TRBJ2-1; cdr3_aa: CASSPPGGSSYNEQFF
v_call: TRBV25-1; j_call: TRBJ2-3; cdr3_aa: CASSDPGGGARDTQYF
v_call: TRBV6-5; j_call: TRBJ2-7; cdr3_aa: CASSYDRSLNEQYF
v_call: TRBV5-5; j_call: TRBJ2-1; cdr3_aa: CASSWDRGMNEQFF
v_call: TRBV4-1; j_call: TRBJ2-1; cdr3_aa: CASSQSPTRRDNEQFF
v_call: TRBV3-1/TRBV3-2; j_call: TRBJ2-2; cdr3_aa: CASSRGQGGLFF
v_call: TRBV3-1/TRBV3-2; j_call: TRBJ1-1; cdr3_aa: CASSLRGGTEAFF
v_call: TRBV5-1; j_call: TRBJ2-5; cdr3_aa: CASSPAPQETQYF
v_call: TRBV5-1; j_call: TRBJ2-7; cdr3_aa: CASSFVGSYEQYF
v_call: TRBV20-1; j_call: TRBJ1-5; cdr3_aa: CSASSVGGQPQHF
v_call: TRBV10-3; j_call: TRBJ1-2; cdr3_aa: CAISEGTGANGGYTF
v_call: TRBV6-5; j_call: TRBJ2-1; cdr3_aa: CASSYSRAPTDEQFF
v_call: TRBV13; j_call: TRBJ2-1; cdr3_aa: CASTGRGSSYNEQFF
v_call: TRBV2; j_call: TRBJ1-6; cdr3_aa: CASSPWTSNNSPLHF
v_call: TRBV30; j_call: TRBJ2-4; cdr3_aa: CAWSGVAKNIQYF
v_call: TRBV5-1; j_call: TRBJ2-1; cdr3_aa: CASSRAGGAGSSYNEQFF
v_call: TRBV11-2; j_call: TRBJ1-3; cdr3_aa: CASSLAPIGYVGNTIYF
v_call: TRBV27; j_call: TRBJ1-2; cdr3_aa: CASSCVSCGANYGYTF
v_call: TRBV10-3; j_call: TRBJ2-3; cdr3_aa: CAITRTGSSDTQYF
v_call: TRBV18; j_call: TRBJ2-1; cdr3_aa: CASSPFGSGGGNEQFF
v_call: TRBV9; j_call: TRBJ2-5; cdr3_aa: CASSPGQGVVETQYF
v_call: TRBV7-9; j_call: TRBJ1-2; cdr3_aa: CASSQEFNYGYTF
v_call: TRBV19; j_call: TRBJ2-7; cdr3_aa: CASSSPGQGAYEQYF
v_call: TRBV6-5; j_call: TRBJ1-4; cdr3_aa: CASSYSGLREKLFF
v_call: TRBV5-1; j_call: TRBJ2-3; cdr3_aa: CASSLVGSSTDTQYF
v_call: TRBV5-4; j_call: TRBJ2-1; cdr3_aa: CASSLAGGNYNEQFF
v_call: TRBV4-3; j_call: TRBJ1-2; cdr3_aa: CASSQGTGSGYTF
v_call: TRBV6-5; j_call: TRBJ1-5; cdr3_aa: CASRGTGTNQPQHF
v_call: TRBV6-5; j_call: TRBJ2-7; cdr3_aa: CASFMTGLAYEQYF
v_call: TRBV2; j_call: TRBJ1-2; cdr3_aa: CASIREDRPDGYTF
v_call: TRBV6-5; j_call: TRBJ1-2; cdr3_aa: CASSYLPPEGYGYTF
v_call: TRBV27; j_call: TRBJ1-6; cdr3_aa: CASSIGTGGNSPLHF
v_call: TRBV3-1/TRBV3-2; j_call: TRBJ2-4; cdr3_aa: CASSQGFIQYF
v_call: TRBV7-9; j_call: TRBJ1-1; cdr3_aa: CASSLGARGLNTEAFF
v_call: TRBV3-1/TRBV3-2; j_call: TRBJ2-5; cdr3_aa: CASSQGRQETQYF
v_call: TRBV11-2; j_call: TRBJ2-5; cdr3_aa: CASSPGLAGQETQYF
v_call: TRBV15; j_call: TRBJ1-1; cdr3_aa: CATSRGDSNEAFF
v_call: TRBV10-3; j_call: TRBJ1-1; cdr3_aa: CAISGGSNTEAFF
v_call: TRBV6-6; j_call: TRBJ2-2; cdr3_aa: CASRGDTGELFF
v_call: TRBV11-3; j_call: TRBJ2-3; cdr3_aa: CASSLDGMVADTQYF
v_call: TRBV11-2; j_call: TRBJ1-4; cdr3_aa: CASSRTGPTNEKLFF
v_call: TRBV19; j_call: TRBJ1-1; cdr3_aa: CASKDIGSGNTEAFF
v_call: TRBV27; j_call: TRBJ2-3; cdr3_aa: CASSLRGDTQYF
v_call: TRBV7-9; j_call: TRBJ2-5; cdr3_aa: CASSLSSRETQYF
v_call: TRBV6-1; j_call: TRBJ2-5; cdr3_aa: CASSEGWGAGETQYF
v_call: TRBV19; j_call: TRBJ1-4; cdr3_aa: CASSMITRNSNEKLFF
v_call: TRBV11-2; j_call: TRBJ1-1; cdr3_aa: CASSSQGGTEAFF